This T cell receptor (beta chain) was observed in a study of identical twins. Only a few counts were recorded for this clonotype. Its matching antigen is unknown. In germline, CDR1 is LNHDA, CDR2 SQIVND (reference sequence). CDR3 length: 14 residues. Trimming removed 3 bases at V and 1 base at J, with 4 bases between. Carrying unique molecular identifiers, the cDNA also gained a universal primer site through template switching. In TCRdb, the 5' RACE reads were re-called with MiXCR into one record per CDR3 protein. Altogether approximately 500,000 distinct CDR3 sequences are present, approximately 24% being singletons, with the ten largest covering around 3%. Study conclusions and caveats: Reduced insertions were recorded for abundant cord blood beta clonotypes, with no such pattern in memory repertoires.

These data are also associated with another study on T cells expressing NK-cell markers. That paper adds: Sorted CD3+CD56-NKG2C+, CD3+CD56+NKG2C- and CD3+CD56+NKG2C+ T cells were the source of the TCR beta repertoires. Among CD8+ T cells from about six donors, dominant NKG2C+ clonotypes accounted for about 1.0-7.0%.

The clonotype was recovered from a woman aged 18-35 years in good health. The chain uses TRBV19 and TRBJ2-6; the D is unclear. The material sequenced was CD4+ T cells sorted from blood. The chain's CDR3 is CASSIASGANVLTF. The CDR3 nucleotides read TGTGCCAGTAGTATTGCTTCTGGGGCCAACGTCCTGACTTTC.